These 25 T cell receptor beta chains came from one sample sequenced in a study of blood T cell repertoires in COVID-19. Measured with immunoSEQ multiplex PCR; TCRdb has only the in-frame clones, and not every one. The data contain about 140,000 clones, around 73% of them seen just once; the ten biggest clones take up approximately 10%. Material: peripheral blood. The receptors were gathered from a man aged 60 to 69 who had recovered from COVID-19.

The chain couples TRBV11-2 to TRBJ2-7; 7 bases map to TRBD1. Germline V gene lookup returns CDR1 SGHAT and CDR2 FQNNGV. V trimming: 6 bases; J trimming: 7 bases; junction bases outside the gene matches: 9. This CDR3 contains 13 residues. CDR3 sequence (DNA): TGTGCCAGCAGTCCTGGACAGGCCCCAGAGCAGTACTTC. Translating gives CASSPGQAPEQYF. Full variable domain (missing parts from reference TRBV11-2 and TRBJ2-7): EAGVAQSPRYKIIEKRQSVAFWCNPISGHATLYWYQQILGQGPKLLIQFQNNGVVDDSQLPKDRFSAERLKGVDSTLKIQPAKLEDSAVYLCASSPGQAPEQYFGPGTRLTVT.

CDR3 sequence reads: CASRPSGGASEQFF. CDR3 nucleotide sequence: TGTGCCAGCAGACCCAGCGGGGGGGCCTCTGAGCAGTTCTTC. The chain couples TRBV6-5 to TRBJ2-1, with 10 nucleotides matching TRBD2. From germline, CDR1 is MNHEY and CDR2 SVGAGI. Trimming removed 6 bases from V and 9 bases from J; junction bases left unmatched: 8. The CDR3 contains 14 residues.

This chain uses TRBV6-1 with TRBJ1-6; D is unclear. The CDR3 length is 11 residues. V was pared by 3 bases and J by 9 bases, with 3 bases between. Germline V gene data show CDR1 as MNHNS and CDR2 as SASEGT. The CDR3 loop is CASSESSPLHF. Written as DNA, the CDR3 is TGTGCCAGCAGTGAGAGTTCACCCCTCCACTTT.

The chain employs TRBV5-1 and TRBJ2-5; 8 nucleotides agree with TRBD1. The CDR3 covers 14 residues. The germline gives CDR1 SGHRS, CDR2 YFSETQ. V lost 4 bases and J lost 2; bases outside the gene matches: 4. The CDR3 loop is CASSGQGLQETQYF. CDR3 DNA: TGCGCCAGCAGCGGACAGGGCCTTCAAGAGACCCAGTACTTC.

The sample holds one count of this clone. The CDR3 nucleotides read TGTGCCAGCAGCCAAGGCGGACAGGGTCGAGGGGAAGCTTTCTTT. It specifies CASSQGGQGRGEAFF. The rearrangement joins TRBV3-1 (or the pseudogene TRBV3-2) to TRBJ1-1; 8 bases agree with TRBD1. This CDR3 contains 15 residues. From germline, CDR1 is LGHDT and CDR2 YNNKEL (reference sequence). V dropped 1 base and J dropped 8; count of bases not matched to a gene: 9.

This rearrangement joins TRBV7-2 to TRBJ2-7; TRBD2 aligns across 8 bases. The V gene end was trimmed by 3 bases and the J gene end by 6 bases; junction bases not matched to a gene: 7. Looked up from germline, CDR1 is SGHTA and CDR2 is FQGNSA. There are 14 residues in the CDR3. The CDR3, as DNA: TGTGCCAGCAGCTTCGCGAGCGGGAGAAGCGAGCAGTACTTC. Protein product: CASSFASGRSEQYF.

This clone was seen only a few times. The J gene is TRBJ1-1, the V gene TRBV19; 7 nucleotides align to TRBD1. CDR1 is LNHDA and CDR2 is SQIVND in the germline V gene (reference sequence). With V trimmed by 3 bases and J by 4 bases, 5 bases remained unmatched. CDR3 length equals 14 residues. In DNA form, the CDR3 reads TGTGCCAGTAGTATCGACAGGGTGGCCACTGAAGCTTTCTTT. Residues: CASSIDRVATEAFF.

The chain combines TRBV7-8 with TRBJ1-5, with 8 bases lining up with TRBD1. The CDR3 runs to 15 residues. Trimming at V came to 5 bases and at J to 2 bases, leaving 5 bases not matched to a gene. In germline, CDR1 is SGHVS, CDR2 FQNEAQ. The CDR3 sequence is CASSMDRAGNQPQHF. The DNA for the CDR3 is TGTGCCAGCAGCATGGACAGGGCCGGCAATCAGCCCCAGCATTTT. The entire variable domain, with the rest obtained from reference TRBV7-8 and TRBJ1-5, is as follows: GAGVSQSPRYKVAKRGQDVALRCDPISGHVSLFWYQQALGQGPEFLTYFQNEAQLDKSGLPSDRFFAERPEGSVSTLKIQRTQQEDSAVYLCASSMDRAGNQPQHFGDGTRLSIL.

This clone was picked up a small number of times. The J gene is TRBJ1-5, the V gene TRBV2; 7 nucleotides agree with TRBD1. This CDR3 is 13 amino acids long. Germline values: CDR1 SNHLY, CDR2 FYNNEI. Trimming at V came to 8 bases and at J to 3 bases, leaving 4 bases not matched to a gene. The CDR3 loop reads CASQGGYNQPQHF. CDR3 nucleotide sequence: TGTGCCAGCCAAGGGGGCTACAATCAGCCCCAGCATTTT.

The chain has TRBV7-6 and TRBJ2-2, with 9 positions matching TRBD2. The V segment lost 1 base and the J segment 1 base; nucleotides outside the gene matches: 7. The CDR3 has 18 amino acids. The germline V gene encodes CDR1 SGHVS and CDR2 FNYEAQ. The CDR3, as DNA: TGTGCCAGCAGCTTAGTGGGGCTAGCGGGGCAGAACACCGGGGAGCTGTTTTTT. Translating gives CASSLVGLAGQNTGELFF.

The rearrangement links TRBV4-3 to TRBJ1-1, with D maybe TRBD1 (5 bases). V was shortened by 0 bases and J by 0 bases, with 14 bases between the two germline ends. This CDR3 contains 17 residues. The germline V gene has CDR1 LGHNA and CDR2 YSLEER. The CDR3 here is CASSQDVKRQMNTEAFF. CDR3 sequence (DNA): TGCGCCAGCAGCCAAGACGTGAAGAGACAGATGAACACTGAAGCTTTCTTT.

This chain's CDR3 is CASSWEGIGELFF. As DNA, the CDR3 is TGTGCCAGCAGTTGGGAGGGAATCGGGGAGCTGTTTTTT. The chain uses TRBV6-5 and TRBJ2-2, with TRBD2 identical over 7 bases. The CDR3 totals 13 residues. The ends lost 4 bases at V and 7 bases at J; junction bases unmatched: 3. Germline V gene lookup returns CDR1 MNHEY and CDR2 SVGAGI.

The chain combines TRBV28 with TRBJ2-1, with TRBD1 identical over 8 bases. Trimming removed 5 bases from V and 15 bases from J; junction bases left unmatched: 12. From germline, CDR1 is MDHEN and CDR2 SYDVKM. The length of the CDR3 is 13 residues. The CDR3 DNA is TGTGCCAGCAGTCCGCCCCAGACAGGGGTCCCGTTCTTC. Its protein product is CASSPPQTGVPFF.

This chain links TRBV19 with TRBJ1-2, with 8 bases matching TRBD1. Germline V gives CDR1 LNHDA, CDR2 SQIVND (reference sequence). The CDR3 is made up of 13 amino acids. J lost 8 bases, V lost 4 bases, and 6 bases had no gene match. This CDR3 is CASSTTGDWGYTF. The CDR3 nucleotides are TGTGCCAGTAGTACGACAGGGGACTGGGGCTACACCTTC.

This clone has just one count. This CDR3 is CASSVTWGVYNEQFF. Here the CDR3 DNA reads TGTGCCAGCAGCGTAACCTGGGGGGTCTACAATGAGCAGTTCTTC. V gene TRBV9 combines with J gene TRBJ2-1, with D maybe TRBD2 (6 bases). V lost 1 base, J lost 3 bases, and 11 bases lay in between. Germline V CDR1 and CDR2: SGDLS, YYNGEE. CDR3 length: 15 residues.

V gene TRBV29-1 combines with J gene TRBJ1-2; a weak D match, TRBD1 (6 bases). The CDR3 extends over 13 amino acids. Trimming cost V 4 bases and J 1 base, with 10 bases left between them. In germline, CDR1 is SQVTM, CDR2 ANQGSEA. The CDR3 sequence: CSVAGGGNYGYTF. The CDR3 bases are TGCAGCGTTGCGGGGGGCGGTAACTATGGCTACACCTTC.

The chain employs TRBV15 and TRBJ1-2, with 7 positions matching TRBD1. Germline lookup yields CDR1 LNHNV and CDR2 YYDKDF (reference sequence). The CDR3 spans 15 residues. V lost 0 bases and J lost 4; bases outside the gene matches: 5. The CDR3 DNA sequence: TGTGCCACCAGCAGAGATAAGGGACAGACCTATGGCTACACCTTC. Its translation: CATSRDKGQTYGYTF.

The rearrangement joins TRBV4-3 to TRBJ1-1; D is ambiguous. Trimming pared 1 base from V and 1 base from J, leaving 10 bases between. Germline loops: CDR1 LGHNA, CDR2 YSLEER. This CDR3 comprises 15 residues. The chain's CDR3 is CASSQGWRTNTEAFF. CDR3 nucleotides: TGCGCCAGCAGCCAAGGCTGGAGGACGAACACTGAAGCTTTCTTT.

The J gene is TRBJ2-1, the V gene TRBV7-2; tentatively, D is TRBD1 (7 bases). The CDR3 loop spans 15 amino acids. Germline V gene lookup returns CDR1 SGHTA and CDR2 FQGNSA. V was pared by 1 base and J by 10 bases, with 17 bases between. As DNA, the CDR3 is TGTGCCAGCAGCTTAGGGGTCACAGGGGCGGGAGAGCAGTTCTTC. The encoded protein is CASSLGVTGAGEQFF.

The chain combines TRBV4-3 with TRBJ2-5; D might be TRBD2 (5 bases). CDR3 length: 13 amino acids. V shed 0 bases and J shed 7 bases, with 9 bases lying between them. The V gene's germline CDR1 is LGHNA and CDR2 YSLEER. The CDR3 here is CASSQDPSRTQYF. In DNA, the CDR3 is TGCGCCAGCAGCCAAGACCCTAGCCGGACCCAGTACTTC.

The chain employs TRBV19 and TRBJ2-7; 8 bases are shared with TRBD1. There are 13 residues in the CDR3. Losses at the gene ends were 8 bases for V and 3 bases for J; bases not matched to a gene: 6. Germline CDR1 reads LNHDA; CDR2 reads SQIVND (reference sequence). CDR3 sequence reads: CASRPGGNYEQYF. CDR3 nucleotide sequence: TGTGCCAGTCGGCCAGGGGGCAACTACGAGCAGTACTTC. The variable domain in full, completed from reference TRBV19 and TRBJ2-7, reads DGGITQSPKYLFRKEGQNVTLSCEQNLNHDAMYWYRQDPGQGLRLIYYSQIVNDFQKGDIAEGYSVSREKKESFPLTVTSAQKNPTAFYLCASRPGGNYEQYFGPGTRLTVT.

The genes are TRBV9 and TRBJ2-1; 7 bases agree with TRBD1. Losses at the gene ends were 0 bases for V and 6 bases for J; bases not matched to a gene: 9. The CDR3 covers 16 residues. The germline gives CDR1 SGDLS, CDR2 YYNGEE. The CDR3 bases are TGTGCCAGCAGCGTAGACGGGACAGCGTCGGTCAATGAGCAGTTCTTC. Encoded protein: CASSVDGTASVNEQFF.

The chain employs TRBV11-2 and TRBJ2-1; weak D call: TRBD1 (7 bases). The length of the CDR3 is 15 residues. Germline assignment: CDR1 SGHAT and CDR2 FQNNGV. V was trimmed by 2 bases and J by 4 bases, leaving 12 bases between them. The CDR3 nucleotides read TGTGCCAGCAGCTTAAACAGGGGAGGTTACAATGAGCAGTTCTTC. It yields the protein CASSLNRGGYNEQFF.

The sample holds a few counts of this clone. CDR3 sequence (DNA): TGTGCCAGCAGCTTAAAAGAAACCTGGAGCTCCTATAATTCACCCCTCCACTTT. Encoded protein: CASSLKETWSSYNSPLHF. The chain combines TRBV7-6 with TRBJ1-6; D call uncertain. The CDR3 runs to 18 residues. Per germline, CDR1 SGHVS and CDR2 FNYEAQ. Trimming pared 2 bases from V and 0 bases from J, leaving 14 bases between.

V gene TRBV19 combines with J gene TRBJ2-5, with 7 bases lining up with TRBD1. CDR1 LNHDA and CDR2 SQIVND come from the germline V gene (reference sequence). Trimming cost V 3 bases and J 2 bases; bases outside gene matches: 6. There are 15 residues in the CDR3. CDR3 coding DNA: TGTGCCAGTAGTATCGGCCGGGGACAGCAAGAGACCCAGTACTTC. Residues: CASSIGRGQQETQYF.